Listed below are T cell receptor beta chains from one sample, sequenced in a study of blood T cells in healthy people across ages. From the 5' RACE reads, TCRdb called clonotypes with MiXCR, one entry per CDR3 protein. The table lists 850,000 to 1,000,000 distinct CDR3 sequences, around 46% of them singletons. The sequencing input was blood. The receptors originated from a man aged 25-45 years in good health. Both conserved end residues are part of each CDR3. The D gene is left open where the match is weak. Some rows mark clone size as missing; the rest say once, few, many or name a class of expanded clone.

J gene	D gene	clone size	V gene	CDR3 protein	CDR3 DNA
TRBJ1-2	NA	few	TRBV20-1	CSAIGANYGYTF	TGCAGTGCTATTGGGGCCAACTATGGCTACACCTTC
TRBJ2-7	TRBD2	few	TRBV20-1	CSARAVGLAGSSYEQYF	TGCAGTGCTAGAGCGGTTGGACTAGCGGGGAGCTCCTACGAGCAGTACTTC
TRBJ2-1	NA	many	TRBV20-1	CSATESLGPNEQFF	TGCAGTGCTACCGAATCACTAGGTCCCAATGAGCAGTTCTTC
TRBJ1-4	NA	few	TRBV27	CASGKQGSEKLFF	TGTGCCAGCGGCAAACAGGGAAGTGAAAAACTGTTTTTT
TRBJ2-3	TRBD2	NA	TRBV12-3/TRBV12-4	CASSFGTSGISTDTEYF	TGTGCCAGCAGTTTCGGGACTAGCGGGATTAGCACAGATACGGAGTATTTT
TRBJ2-4	TRBD1	NA	TRBV12-3/TRBV12-4	CASSAGQGESNIQYF	TGTGCCAGCAGCGCTGGACAGGGTGAATCAAACATTCAGTACTTC
TRBJ2-7	TRBD1	NA	TRBV12-3/TRBV12-4	CASSALTGGYEQYF	TGTGCCAGTAGCGCTTTGACAGGGGGATACGAGCAGTACTTC
TRBJ1-1	NA	NA	TRBV29-1	CSVTPGGLNTEAFF	TGCAGCGTTACCCCAGGAGGGCTGAACACTGAAGCTTTCTTT
TRBJ1-6	NA	once	TRBV19	CASSIGQGLPPLHF	TGTGCCAGTAGTATTGGACAAGGTCTGCCACCCCTCCACTTT
TRBJ1-5	NA	NA	TRBV2	CASIGQSGNQPQHF	TGTGCCAGCATAGGGCAGTCGGGCAATCAGCCCCAGCATTTT
TRBJ1-1	NA	few	TRBV10-3	CAIRTQDNTEAFF	TGTGCCATCAGGACTCAGGACAACACTGAAGCTTTCTTT
TRBJ2-1	NA	NA	TRBV5-1	CASSLVGKPYNERFF	TGCGCCAGCAGCTTGGTGGGGAAACCATACAATGAGCGGTTCTTC
TRBJ2-1	TRBD2	few	TRBV5-1	CASSQIAGDVLSEQFF	TGCGCCAGCAGCCAGATAGCGGGTGACGTTTTAAGTGAGCAGTTCTTC
TRBJ1-2	TRBD1	many	TRBV2	CASSGDRRDYTF	TGTGCCAGCAGCGGGGACAGGAGGGACTACACCTTC
TRBJ2-7	NA	NA	TRBV2	CASSEYGTGDYEQYF	TGTGCCAGCAGTGAATACGGTACGGGGGACTACGAGCAGTACTTC
TRBJ1-2	NA	few	TRBV4-1	CASSQDLGRNYGYTF	TGCGCCAGCAGCCAAGACTTAGGCAGGAACTATGGCTACACCTTC
TRBJ2-3	NA	few	TRBV6-5	CATGTGSTDTQYF	TGTGCCACGGGGACGGGGAGCACAGATACGCAGTATTTT
TRBJ2-5	NA	NA	TRBV7-2	CASSEGQGETQYF	TGTGCCAGCAGCGAGGGGCAGGGGGAGACCCAGTACTTC
TRBJ2-3	NA	few	TRBV12-3/TRBV12-4	CASTHSRGDTQYF	TGTGCCAGCACCCATTCGAGGGGAGATACGCAGTATTTT
TRBJ1-5	NA	NA	TRBV6-1	CASRDPKAYSNQPQHF	TGTGCCAGCAGGGACCCGAAGGCGTATAGCAATCAGCCCCAGCATTTT
TRBJ1-1	NA	few	TRBV7-8	CASSCGRNTEAFF	TGTGCCAGCAGCTGTGGCAGGAACACTGAAGCTTTCTTT
TRBJ2-7	NA	few	TRBV25-1	CASSLHGGHYEQYF	TGTGCCAGCTCGCTGCACGGGGGCCACTACGAGCAGTACTTC
TRBJ2-7	NA	few	TRBV11-3	CASRGRDYEQYF	TGTGCCAGCAGGGGACGTGACTACGAGCAGTACTTC
TRBJ1-4	TRBD1	NA	TRBV29-1	CSVEGTGDEKLFF	TGCAGCGTTGAGGGGACAGGTGATGAAAAACTGTTTTTT
TRBJ1-5	NA	NA	TRBV4-1	CTSSQVQGDNQPQHF	TGCACCAGCAGCCAAGTACAGGGAGACAATCAGCCCCAGCATTTT
TRBJ2-3	TRBD2	once	TRBV2	CASSSLLAGGSDTQYF	TGTGCCAGCAGTAGCCTCCTAGCGGGGGGATCAGATACGCAGTATTTT
TRBJ1-2	NA	once	TRBV4-1	CASSPTGTETNYGYTF	TGCGCCAGCAGCCCCACCGGGACCGAAACTAACTATGGCTACACCTTC
TRBJ2-5	TRBD2	NA	TRBV5-1	CASSFSSGNQETQYF	TGCGCCAGCAGCTTTTCTAGCGGCAATCAAGAGACCCAGTACTTC
TRBJ1-2	NA	once	TRBV9	CTSSVGQYGYTF	TGTACCAGCAGCGTAGGGCAGTATGGCTACACCTTC
TRBJ2-1	TRBD2	few	TRBV11-2	CASRVSGGASYNEQFF	TGTGCCAGCAGGGTTAGCGGGGGGGCGTCCTACAATGAGCAGTTCTTC
TRBJ2-7	NA	NA	TRBV6-6	CASRGEAQYF	TGTGCCAGCCGGGGAGAGGCCCAGTACTTC
TRBJ2-3	NA	NA	TRBV2	CASSGVAPDTDTQYF	TGTGCCAGCAGCGGGGTGGCCCCCGACACAGATACGCAGTATTTT
TRBJ2-3	NA	NA	TRBV7-3	CASSLSGGLGTDTQYF	TGTGCCAGCAGCTTAAGCGGGGGCCTAGGTACAGATACGCAGTATTTT
TRBJ2-3	NA	NA	TRBV7-2	CASSVMSTDTQYF	TGTGCCAGCAGCGTTATGTCCACAGATACGCAGTATTTT
TRBJ2-7	NA	few	TRBV10-3	CAISEPGERQYF	TGTGCCATCAGTGAGCCGGGGGAACGGCAGTACTTC
TRBJ2-4	NA	NA	TRBV27	CASSLAPEGTKNIQYF	TGTGCCAGCAGTTTGGCCCCTGAGGGGACCAAAAACATTCAGTACTTC
TRBJ2-3	NA	few	TRBV6-5	CASSYQGGPLRDTQYF	TGTGCCAGCAGTTATCAGGGGGGGCCTTTAAGAGATACGCAGTATTTT
TRBJ2-1	NA	once	TRBV7-9	CASAETISYNEQFF	TGTGCCAGCGCGGAAACCATCTCCTACAATGAGCAGTTCTTC
TRBJ1-2	TRBD1	few	TRBV5-1	CASSSQDRGYGYTF	TGCGCCAGCAGCTCTCAGGACAGGGGCTATGGCTACACCTTC
TRBJ2-1	TRBD1	NA	TRBV10-3	CAIIRDRGVDEQFF	TGTGCCATCATCCGGGACAGGGGCGTCGATGAGCAGTTCTTC
TRBJ2-1	NA	few	TRBV7-2	CAETGRHEQFF	TGTGCCGAGACGGGGAGGCATGAGCAGTTCTTC
TRBJ2-1	NA	many	TRBV9	CASSLVEGVNEQFF	TGTGCCAGCAGCCTAGTAGAGGGGGTCAATGAGCAGTTCTTC
TRBJ1-2	TRBD1	few	TRBV4-1	CASSQVGTGDGYTF	TGCGCCAGCAGCCAAGTGGGGACAGGGGATGGCTACACCTTC
TRBJ2-7	NA	few	TRBV5-1	CASSLYMGSSYEQYF	TGCGCCAGCAGCTTGTACATGGGGTCCTCCTACGAGCAGTACTTC
TRBJ2-7	NA	NA	TRBV20-1	CSARDREGGEQYF	TGCAGTGCTAGAGATCGTGAGGGAGGCGAGCAGTACTTC
TRBJ2-3	NA	NA	TRBV28	CASSFNRGLLTDTQYF	TGTGCCAGCAGTTTCAATAGGGGACTCCTCACAGATACGCAGTATTTT
TRBJ2-1	TRBD2	NA	TRBV24-1	CAATLGGGGDNEQFF	TGTGCCGCAACCCTCGGCGGGGGGGGAGACAATGAGCAGTTCTTC
TRBJ2-4	TRBD1	NA	TRBV4-3	CASSPDGTGGLLYF	TGCGCCAGCAGCCCAGACGGGACAGGGGGCTTGTTGTACTTC
TRBJ1-5	NA	NA	TRBV12-3/TRBV12-4	CASSSRRYQLQHF	TGTGCCAGCAGTTCCCGACGTTATCAGCTCCAGCATTTT
TRBJ1-1	NA	NA	TRBV12-3/TRBV12-4	CASSLPGQLIGAFF	TGTGCCAGCAGTTTACCTGGACAGTTAATTGGAGCTTTCTTT
TRBJ2-1	TRBD2	NA	TRBV11-2	CASSARIAGGIDEQFF	TGTGCCAGCAGCGCCAGGATAGCGGGGGGGATCGATGAGCAGTTCTTC
TRBJ1-4	NA	NA	TRBV4-1	CASSSGSGAKGEKLFF	TGCGCCAGCAGCTCCGGATCGGGCGCGAAAGGTGAAAAACTGTTTTTT
TRBJ1-1	NA	NA	TRBV28	CASSPDLEGTEAFF	TGTGCCAGCAGTCCAGACTTAGAAGGCACTGAAGCTTTCTTT